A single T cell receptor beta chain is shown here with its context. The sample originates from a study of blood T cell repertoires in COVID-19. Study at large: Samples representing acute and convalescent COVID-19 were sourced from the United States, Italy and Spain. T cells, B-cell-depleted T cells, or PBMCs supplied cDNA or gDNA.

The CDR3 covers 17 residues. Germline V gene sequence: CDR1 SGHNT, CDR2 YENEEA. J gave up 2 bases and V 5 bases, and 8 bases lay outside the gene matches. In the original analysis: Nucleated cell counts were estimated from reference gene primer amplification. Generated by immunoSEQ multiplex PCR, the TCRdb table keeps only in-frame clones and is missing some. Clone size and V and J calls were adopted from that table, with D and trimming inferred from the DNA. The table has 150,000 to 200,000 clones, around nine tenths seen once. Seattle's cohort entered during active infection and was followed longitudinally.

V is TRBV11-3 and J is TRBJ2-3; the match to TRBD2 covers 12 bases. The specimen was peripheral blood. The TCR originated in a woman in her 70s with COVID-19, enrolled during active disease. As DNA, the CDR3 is TGTGCCAGCAGCGTCCAGACTAGCGGGGGATACACAGATACGCAGTATTTT. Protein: CASSVQTSGGYTDTQYF.